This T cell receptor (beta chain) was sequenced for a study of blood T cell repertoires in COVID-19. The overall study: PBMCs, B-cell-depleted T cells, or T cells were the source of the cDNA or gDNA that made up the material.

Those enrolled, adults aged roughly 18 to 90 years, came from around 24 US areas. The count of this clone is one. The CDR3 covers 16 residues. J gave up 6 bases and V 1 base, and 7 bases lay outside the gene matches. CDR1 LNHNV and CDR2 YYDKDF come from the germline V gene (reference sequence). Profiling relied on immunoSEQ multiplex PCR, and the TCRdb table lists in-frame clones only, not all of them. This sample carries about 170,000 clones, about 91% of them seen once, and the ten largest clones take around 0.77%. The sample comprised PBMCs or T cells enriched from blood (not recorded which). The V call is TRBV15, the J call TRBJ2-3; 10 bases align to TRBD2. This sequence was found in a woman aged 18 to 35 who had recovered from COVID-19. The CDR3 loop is CATSRGSGRAVDTQYF. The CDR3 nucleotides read TGTGCCACCAGCAGAGGCAGCGGGAGGGCAGTGGATACGCAGTATTTT.